This T cell receptor (beta chain) appears in the sequencing data of a study of cytomegalovirus exposure and HLA in healthy donors. Study results and caveats: Rare TCR sequences dominated, though some public TCRs recurred in many donors. Later analysis showed most CMV-associated TCR beta chains appearing HLA-restricted. It was shown in a later analysis that HLA-associated TCR beta chains were more clonally expanded than other, equally common chains. When analyzed later, the rates of TCR association showed variation by HLA locus, with DRB1 the most and HLA-C the fewest.

In the PCR, 60 Vbeta and 13 Jbeta primers were used. The method was immunoSEQ multiplex PCR; TCRdb's version includes in-frame clones alone and lacks a portion of them. This table has about 190,000 clones, roughly 80% appearing once. For this clone: Its matching antigen is unknown.

Input material: PBMCs. This receptor was taken from a woman in her late teens or twenties in good health and CMV-seronegative.

The CDR3, as DNA: TGTGCCAGCAGTTTATTCCCGGAGAATTCACCCCTCCACTTT. Its translation is CASSLFPENSPLHF. The gene calls are TRBV27 and TRBJ1-6; D unresolved. Germline V gene sequence: CDR1 MNHEY, CDR2 SMNVEV (reference sequence). The CDR3 totals 14 residues. V dropped 1 base and J dropped 7 bases, with 8 bases sitting between them.